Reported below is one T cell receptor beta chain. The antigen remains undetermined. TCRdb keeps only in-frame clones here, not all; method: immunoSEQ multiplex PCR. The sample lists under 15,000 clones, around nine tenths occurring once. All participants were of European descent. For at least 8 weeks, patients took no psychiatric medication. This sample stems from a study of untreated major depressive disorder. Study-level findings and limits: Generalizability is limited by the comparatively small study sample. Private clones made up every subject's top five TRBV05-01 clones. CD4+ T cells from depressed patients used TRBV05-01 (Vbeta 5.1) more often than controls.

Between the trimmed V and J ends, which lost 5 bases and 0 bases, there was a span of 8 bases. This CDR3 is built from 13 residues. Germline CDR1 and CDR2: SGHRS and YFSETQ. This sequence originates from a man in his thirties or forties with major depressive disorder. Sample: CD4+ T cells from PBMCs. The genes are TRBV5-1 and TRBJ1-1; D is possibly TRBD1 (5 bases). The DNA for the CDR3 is TGCGCCAGCAGGGAAGGGGTGAACACTGAAGCTTTCTTT. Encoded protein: CASREGVNTEAFF.